What follows are 10 T cell receptor beta chains derived from one specimen sequenced in a study of neurological immune-mediated disorders. One entry per CDR3 protein results from TCRdb running MiXCR on the 5' RACE reads. The sample comprises under 60,000 distinct CDR3 sequences, approximately 15% of which are singletons, and 3.5% to 4.5% rests with the top ten. The sequenced sample was PBMCs. The receptors come from a man aged 55 to 69 in good health.

To note about this clonotype: It may be a read error: a sequence one base away is much more abundant. J is TRBJ2-2 and V is TRBV5-1; D is uncertain. V dropped 0 bases and J dropped 8 bases, with 14 bases sitting between them. CDR3 length: 15 amino acids. Looked up from germline, CDR1 is SGHRS and CDR2 is YFSETQ. The CDR3 reads CASSLGQQSSGELFF. In DNA, the CDR3 is TGCGCCAGCAGCTTGGGACAACAATCCTCGGGGGAGCTGTTTTTT.

The V gene is TRBV18, the J gene TRBJ2-7, with D possibly matching TRBD2 (5 bases). Trimming cost V 8 bases and J 0 bases, with 17 bases left between them. CDR3 size: 15 residues. Per germline, CDR1 KGHSH and CDR2 LQKENI. The CDR3 loop is CASRPGSASSYEQYF. The CDR3 bases are TGTGCCAGCCGCCCGGGTAGCGCTAGCTCCTACGAGCAGTACTTC.

This clonotype appeared many times. The V gene is TRBV5-1, the J gene TRBJ2-7, with 13 bases identical to TRBD2. After removal of 1 base from V and 0 bases from J, the junction contained 7 bases not matched to a gene. CDR3 length: 18 amino acids. Germline V gene lookup returns CDR1 SGHRS and CDR2 YFSETQ. The CDR3 bases are TGCGCCAGCAGCTTGACCGGGACTAGCGGGACCCTCTCCTACGAGCAGTACTTC. This sequence encodes CASSLTGTSGTLSYEQYF.

At least ten counts were recorded for this clonotype. The V call is TRBV4-3, the J call TRBJ1-4, with D perhaps matching TRBD1 (5 bases). Germline CDR1 is LGHNA and CDR2 is YSLEER. The CDR3 extends over 18 amino acids. The ends were cut back, 0 bases at V and 8 bases at J, with 22 bases in the middle. This CDR3 is CASSQESPRGPGAEKLFF. Written as DNA, the CDR3 is TGCGCCAGCAGCCAAGAGTCACCAAGAGGGCCCGGGGCGGAAAAACTGTTTTTT.

This clonotype was counted at least ten times. The rearrangement joins TRBV5-1 to TRBJ2-1, with TRBD1 identical over 9 bases. The CDR3 loop spans 16 amino acids. CDR1 and CDR2 from the germline V gene are SGHRS and YFSETQ. The V segment lost 7 bases and the J segment 3 bases; nucleotides outside the gene matches: 11. The CDR3 DNA follows: TGCGCCAGCGGCATTCGGACAGGGGACCACTACAATGAGCAGTTCTTC. It codes for CASGIRTGDHYNEQFF. The whole variable domain, filled in from reference TRBV5-1 and TRBJ2-1, reads KAGVTQTPRYLIKTRGQQVTLSCSPISGHRSVSWYQQTPGQGLQFLFEYFSETQRNKGNFPGRFSGRQFSNSRSEMNVSTLELGDSALYLCASGIRTGDHYNEQFFGPGTRLTVL.

V usage is TRBV28 and J usage is TRBJ2-2; TRBD1 aligns across 7 bases. Per the germline V gene, CDR1 is MDHEN and CDR2 is SYDVKM. The CDR3 spans 13 residues. J lost 10 bases, V lost 10 bases, and 12 bases had no gene match. The CDR3 region is CATGDSHTVELFF. Here the CDR3 DNA reads TGTGCCACCGGGGACAGCCACACTGTGGAGCTGTTTTTT.

This clonotype was counted ten times or more. The V call is TRBV29-1, the J call TRBJ2-1; 7 bases agree with TRBD2. This CDR3 is 13 amino acids long. Germline CDR1 SQVTM, CDR2 ANQGSEA. The V and J ends lost 4 bases and 5 bases, in that order; junction bases with no gene match: 5. The CDR3 is CSVGRLANNEQFF. CDR3 sequence (DNA): TGCAGCGTTGGGCGACTAGCAAACAATGAGCAGTTCTTC.

As to this clonotype: At one boundary the junction diverges from the germline segment, which might be a read error. J is TRBJ2-2 and V is TRBV28; tentatively, D is TRBD2 (5 bases). This CDR3 comprises 15 residues. Germline V lookup: CDR1 MDHEN, CDR2 SYDVKM. The CDR3 region is CVSLPEGPNTGELFF. CDR3 in DNA: TGTGTCAGCCTCCCTGAGGGTCCGAACACCGGGGAGTTGTTTTTT.

This clonotype was found many times. The rearrangement links TRBV29-1 to TRBJ2-5; a possible D gene is TRBD2 (7 bases). This CDR3 is 14 amino acids long. The germline gives CDR1 SQVTM, CDR2 ANQGSEA. V lost 4 bases and J lost 0, with 12 bases in between. DNA for the CDR3: TGCAGCGTTGTTGGGGGGGCTTACCAAGAGACCCAGTACTTC. Its protein is CSVVGGAYQETQYF.

Many counts were recorded for this clonotype. This chain uses TRBV24-1 with TRBJ2-2; 7 nucleotides align to TRBD2. Germline V lookup: CDR1 KGHDR, CDR2 SFDVKD. This CDR3 has 16 residues. V was pared by 5 bases and J by 4 bases, with 9 bases of the junction left unmatched. The CDR3 bases are TGTGCCACCAGTGGGCCCACTAGCGAATCCACCGGGGAGCTGTTTTTT. It translates to CATSGPTSESTGELFF.